The entry below describes one T cell receptor (beta chain). The target antigen is unknown. CDR1 SEHNR and CDR2 FQNEAQ come from the germline V gene (reference sequence). J was trimmed by 3 bases and V by 5 bases; bases with no gene match: 6. The CDR3 extends over 17 amino acids. This sample was included in a study of T cells in Graves' hyperthyroidism and ophthalmopathy. Study results and limitations: Most clonotypes expanded in thyroid above 0.001 were likewise present in blood. Researchers report that a 13 V-J model separated ophthalmopathy from stable hyperthyroidism.

Authors of the study amplified TCR beta CDR3 regions from RNA transcripts. RT-PCR in the first round (using the HTBI primer set) targeted the TCR CDR3. TCRdb re-analysed the multiplex PCR reads in MiXCR, keeping a single row per CDR3 protein. Counted here are over 250,000 distinct CDR3 sequences, around 20% occurring once; the ten biggest clones make up about 60%. At least 3 on the Clinical Activity Score was recorded for ophthalmopathy patients, who also had NOSPECS grade at least 4 and duration under 3 months. This chain joins TRBV7-9 and TRBJ2-2; 13 bases fit TRBD2. This TCR was sampled from a man under 40 with Graves' ophthalmopathy. The sequenced sample was blood. The CDR3 DNA reads TGTGCCAGCAGCCAGAAGACTAGCGGGAGGTACACCGGGGAGCTGTTTTTT. Protein sequence: CASSQKTSGRYTGELFF.